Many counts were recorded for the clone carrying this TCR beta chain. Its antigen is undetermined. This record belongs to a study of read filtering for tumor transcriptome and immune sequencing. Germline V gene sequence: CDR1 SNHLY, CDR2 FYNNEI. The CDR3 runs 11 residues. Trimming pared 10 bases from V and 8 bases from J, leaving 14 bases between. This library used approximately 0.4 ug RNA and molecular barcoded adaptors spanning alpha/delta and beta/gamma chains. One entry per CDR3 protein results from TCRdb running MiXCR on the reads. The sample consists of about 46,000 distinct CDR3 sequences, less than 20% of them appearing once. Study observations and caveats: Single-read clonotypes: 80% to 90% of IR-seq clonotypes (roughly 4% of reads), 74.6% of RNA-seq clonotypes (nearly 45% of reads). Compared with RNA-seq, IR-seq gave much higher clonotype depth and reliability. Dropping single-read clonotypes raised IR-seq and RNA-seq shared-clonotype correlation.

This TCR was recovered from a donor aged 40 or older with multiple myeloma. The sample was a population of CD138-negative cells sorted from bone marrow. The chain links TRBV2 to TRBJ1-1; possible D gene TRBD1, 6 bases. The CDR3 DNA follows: TGTGCCACAGACAGGAAACGGGAAGCTTTCTTT. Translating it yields CATDRKREAFF.